A selection of T cell receptor beta chains follows, all from one sample in a study of T cells in Graves' hyperthyroidism and ophthalmopathy. One entry per CDR3 protein, called by TCRdb with MiXCR from the multiplex PCR reads. Here the sample spans about 540,000 distinct CDR3 sequences, approximately 44% being singletons. The sample consisted of peripheral blood or thyroid tissue (not recorded which). Source of these receptors: a woman in her late teens or twenties with Graves' hyperthyroidism. CDR3s include the opening cysteine and the closing phenylalanine or tryptophan. The D gene is left open where the match is weak.

J gene | V gene | D gene | CDR3 protein
TRBJ2-7 | TRBV9 | TRBD2 | CASSVEGTSGGYEQYF
TRBJ1-1 | TRBV7-9 | . | CASSEDSYGYTEAFF
TRBJ2-5 | TRBV5-4 | . | CASSLAWTQETQYF
TRBJ1-2 | TRBV24-1 | . | CATSDSRVAYGYTF
TRBJ1-1 | TRBV7-2 | . | CASSFFRNTEAFF
TRBJ2-2 | TRBV13 | TRBD2 | CASSSPPSGRNTGELFF
TRBJ1-6 | TRBV6-5 | TRBD1 | CASRTGQGDSPLHF
TRBJ1-1 | TRBV29-1 | . | CSVAPQVEGEAFF
TRBJ2-7 | TRBV19 | . | CAGSMASLSYEQYF
TRBJ2-2 | TRBV5-1 | . | CASSSRADSGELFF
TRBJ2-7 | TRBV7-2 | TRBD2 | CASTLRGAGTSRYNEQYF
TRBJ2-5 | TRBV5-1 | . | CASSLVGGQETQYF
TRBJ1-1 | TRBV2 | TRBD1 | CASITGAGNTEAFF
TRBJ2-2 | TRBV24-1 | . | CATSGASGELFF
TRBJ2-7 | TRBV7-9 | . | CASSLNPDTYEQYF
TRBJ1-1 | TRBV20-1 | TRBD1 | CSANTGQAEAFF
. | TRBV4-1 | TRBD2 | CASSQEERESGGEQFF
TRBJ1-2 | TRBV20-1 | TRBD1 | CSARDGTGASRNGYTF
TRBJ2-2 | TRBV12-3/TRBV12-4 | TRBD1 | CASSFSGTGNTGELFF
TRBJ1-2 | TRBV29-1 | . | CSAKSSGGGGGYTF
TRBJ2-5 | TRBV7-9 | TRBD2 | CASSVEKGLGGTQYF
TRBJ2-7 | TRBV6-1 | . | CASTGRTNYEQYF